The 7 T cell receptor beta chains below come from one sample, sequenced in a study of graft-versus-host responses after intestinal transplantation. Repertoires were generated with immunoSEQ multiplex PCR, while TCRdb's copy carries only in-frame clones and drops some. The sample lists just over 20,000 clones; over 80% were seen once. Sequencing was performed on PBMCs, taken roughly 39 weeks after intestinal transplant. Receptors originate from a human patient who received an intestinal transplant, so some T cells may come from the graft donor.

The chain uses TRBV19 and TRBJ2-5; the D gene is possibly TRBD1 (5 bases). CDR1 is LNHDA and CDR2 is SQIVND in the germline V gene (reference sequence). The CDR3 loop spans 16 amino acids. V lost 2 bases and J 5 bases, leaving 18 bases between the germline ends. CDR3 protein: CASSIYLRGHGETQYF. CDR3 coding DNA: TGTGCCAGTAGTATATATTTAAGGGGCCACGGGGAGACCCAGTACTTC.

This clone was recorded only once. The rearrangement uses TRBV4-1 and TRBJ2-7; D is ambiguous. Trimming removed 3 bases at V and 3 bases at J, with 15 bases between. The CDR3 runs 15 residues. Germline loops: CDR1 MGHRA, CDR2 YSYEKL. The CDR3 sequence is CASSHVISMDYEQYF. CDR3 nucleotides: TGCGCCAGCAGCCATGTTATAAGTATGGACTACGAGCAGTACTTC.

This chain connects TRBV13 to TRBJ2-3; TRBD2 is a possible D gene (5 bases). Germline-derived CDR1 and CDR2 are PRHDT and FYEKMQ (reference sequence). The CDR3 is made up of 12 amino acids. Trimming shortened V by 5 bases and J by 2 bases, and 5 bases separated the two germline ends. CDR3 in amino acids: CASSLATDTQYF. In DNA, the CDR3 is TGTGCCAGCAGCCTAGCCACAGATACGCAGTATTTT.

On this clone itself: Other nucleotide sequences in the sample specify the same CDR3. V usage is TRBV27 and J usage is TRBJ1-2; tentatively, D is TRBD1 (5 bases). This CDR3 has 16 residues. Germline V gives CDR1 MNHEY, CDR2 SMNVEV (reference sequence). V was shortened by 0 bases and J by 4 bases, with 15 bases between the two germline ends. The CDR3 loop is CASSLSRGEALYGYTF. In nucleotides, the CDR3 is TGTGCCAGCAGTTTATCACGAGGGGAAGCCCTCTATGGCTACACCTTC.

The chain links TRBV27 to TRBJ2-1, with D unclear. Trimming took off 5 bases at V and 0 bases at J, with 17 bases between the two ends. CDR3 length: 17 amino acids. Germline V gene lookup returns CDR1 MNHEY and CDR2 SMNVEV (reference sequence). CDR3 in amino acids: CASSDPGLGLSYNEQFF. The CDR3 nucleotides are TGTGCCAGCAGTGACCCCGGGTTGGGCCTCTCCTACAATGAGCAGTTCTTC.

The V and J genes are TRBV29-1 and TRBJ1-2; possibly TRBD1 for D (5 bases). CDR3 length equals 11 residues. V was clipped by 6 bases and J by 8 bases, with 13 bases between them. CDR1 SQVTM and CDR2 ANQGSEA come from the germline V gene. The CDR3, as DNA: TGCAGCGTCCCTACCGGGGGGGGCTACACCTTC. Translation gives CSVPTGGGYTF.

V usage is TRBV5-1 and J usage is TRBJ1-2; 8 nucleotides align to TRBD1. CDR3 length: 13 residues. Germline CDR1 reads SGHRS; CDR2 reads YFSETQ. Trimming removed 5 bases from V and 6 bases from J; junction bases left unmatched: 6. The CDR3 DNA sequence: TGCGCCAGCAGTTCTACAGGGGGAGATGGCTACACCTTC. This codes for CASSSTGGDGYTF.